These 5 T cell receptor beta chains share one sample of origin, sequenced in a study of long-term antiretroviral therapy in people with HIV. Researchers report immunoSEQ v3.0 was run at survey level. The repertoire was sequenced with immunoSEQ multiplex PCR; TCRdb's copy has only in-frame clones and lacks some. The sample carries approximately 35,000 clones, about 97% recorded once. This specimen consisted of unsorted PBMCs, obtained 6.9 years after starting antiretroviral therapy. The receptor source for this set is a man aged 25 to 40 with HIV.

This chain uses TRBV9 with TRBJ1-3; D possibly corresponds to TRBD1 (6 bases). Germline CDR1 reads SGDLS; CDR2 reads YYNGEE. Trimming pared 2 bases from V and 6 bases from J, leaving 12 bases between. The CDR3 has 14 residues. The CDR3 nucleotides are TGTGCCAGCAGCGTGGCGGGGGGCGAAAACACCATATATTTT. Protein: CASSVAGGENTIYF.

V usage is TRBV27 and J usage is TRBJ2-7; 8 bases line up with TRBD2. CDR3 length: 13 residues. Trimming removed 10 bases from V and 6 bases from J; junction bases left unmatched: 11. From germline, CDR1 is MNHEY and CDR2 SMNVEV (reference sequence). The CDR3 DNA sequence: TGTGCCACCTCTCACACTAGCGGCCTCGAGCAGTACTTC. Translating gives CATSHTSGLEQYF.

V and J are TRBV6-5 and TRBJ2-3; TRBD2 aligns across 7 bases. V lost 0 bases, J lost 4 bases, and 4 bases stayed unmatched. CDR3 size: 15 residues. The germline gives CDR1 MNHEY, CDR2 SVGAGI. The CDR3 DNA reads as TGTGCCAGCAGTTACTCGGGGGGGGTGGCAGATACGCAGTATTTT. As protein: CASSYSGGVADTQYF.

This clone was detected only a few times. This chain connects TRBV2 to TRBJ2-5, with D tentatively TRBD1 or TRBD2 (5 bases each). The ends were cut back, 1 base at V and 4 bases at J, with 10 bases in the middle. The CDR3 has 14 residues. Germline-derived CDR1 and CDR2 are SNHLY and FYNNEI. The CDR3 DNA reads as TGTGCCAGCAGTGAAGGTGGGGGTGTAGAGACCCAGTACTTC. Translation: CASSEGGGVETQYF.

The rearrangement uses TRBV5-4 and TRBJ1-2; D possibly corresponds to TRBD1 (6 bases). Trimming removed 4 bases from V and 7 bases from J, with 14 bases in between. The CDR3 length is 13 residues. The germline V gene encodes CDR1 SGHNT and CDR2 YYREEE (reference sequence). The CDR3 loop is CASSRLQGIGYTF. DNA of the CDR3: TGTGCCAGCAGCCGGTTACAGGGCATTGGCTACACCTTC.